This TCR beta chain was retrieved from a study of blood T cell repertoires in COVID-19. Background on the study: Sites across the United States, Italy and Spain contributed samples from acute and convalescent COVID-19. T cells, B-cell-depleted T cells, or PBMCs supplied cDNA or gDNA.

Clones were read by immunoSEQ multiplex PCR, and TCRdb kept only the in-frame ones, dropping some. The sample comprises 60,000 to 85,000 clones, around 80% of which are singletons, and about 20% rests with the top ten. This clone was recorded once. The ends lost 4 bases at V and 8 bases at J; junction bases unmatched: 11. There are 16 residues in the CDR3. Germline V gives CDR1 LNHDA, CDR2 SQIVND (reference sequence). The receptor was derived from a man aged 70 or older who had recovered from COVID-19. The chain couples TRBV19 to TRBJ2-1; 10 bases align to TRBD1. The sequencing sample was made of peripheral blood. CDR3: CASSRQGTGVIHEQFF. The CDR3 region has the DNA TGTGCCAGTAGTAGACAAGGGACAGGGGTGATCCATGAGCAGTTCTTC.